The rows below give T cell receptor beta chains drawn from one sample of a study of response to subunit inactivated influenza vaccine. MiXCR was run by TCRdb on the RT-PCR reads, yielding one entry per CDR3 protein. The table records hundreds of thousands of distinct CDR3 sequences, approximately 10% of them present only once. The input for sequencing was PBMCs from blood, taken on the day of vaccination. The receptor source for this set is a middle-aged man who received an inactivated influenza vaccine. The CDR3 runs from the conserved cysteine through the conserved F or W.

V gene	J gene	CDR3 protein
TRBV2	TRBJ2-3	CASRSGDPTDTQYF
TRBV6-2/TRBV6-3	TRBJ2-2	CASSYPPDRDLSTGELFF
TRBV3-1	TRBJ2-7	CASSQDGTGSYEQYF
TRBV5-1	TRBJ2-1	CASSSGPAGYNEQFF
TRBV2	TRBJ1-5	CASNPQGANQPQHF
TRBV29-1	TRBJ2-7	CSVLRQGASYEQYF
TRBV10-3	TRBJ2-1	CAISVETGVNEQFF
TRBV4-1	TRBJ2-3	CASSHEDRGTDTQYF
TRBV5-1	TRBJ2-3	CASSLDLPSTDTQYF
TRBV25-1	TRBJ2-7	CASSNGVPYEQYF
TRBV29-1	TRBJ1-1	CSVVPSNTEAFF
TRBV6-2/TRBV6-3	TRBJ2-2	CASNDRGDTGELFF
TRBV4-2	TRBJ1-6	CASSQAPAGTGYSPLHF
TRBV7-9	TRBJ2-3	CASTDHPGQVTDTQYF
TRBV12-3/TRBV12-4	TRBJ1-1	CATALTCEAFF